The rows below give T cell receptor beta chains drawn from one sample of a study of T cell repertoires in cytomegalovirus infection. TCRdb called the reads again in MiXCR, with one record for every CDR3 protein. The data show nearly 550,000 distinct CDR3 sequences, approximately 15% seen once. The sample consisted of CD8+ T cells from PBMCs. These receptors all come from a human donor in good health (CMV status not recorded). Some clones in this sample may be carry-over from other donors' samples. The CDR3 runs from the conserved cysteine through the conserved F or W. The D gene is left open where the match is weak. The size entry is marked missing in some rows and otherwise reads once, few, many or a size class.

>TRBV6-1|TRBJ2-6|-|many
TGTGCCAGCAGTGAAGGCGGCAGTCTAGTCTCTGGGGCCAACGTCCTGACTTTC
CASSEGGSLVSGANVLTF
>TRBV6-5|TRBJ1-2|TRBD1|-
TGTGCCAGCAGTTACTCCGAGGGGGCGCTGGCCTACACCTTC
CASSYSEGALAYTF
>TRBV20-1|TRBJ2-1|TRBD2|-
TGCAGTGCTAGAGATCCGGGCGGGAGAATTAATGAGCAGTTCTTC
CSARDPGGRINEQFF
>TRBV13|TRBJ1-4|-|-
TGTGCCAGAGCACTCAGGGAAACTAATGAAAAACTGTTTTTT
CARALRETNEKLFF
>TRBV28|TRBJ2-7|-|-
TGTGCTGGTGGGGGGAGGTACGAGCAGTACTTC
CAGGGRYEQYF
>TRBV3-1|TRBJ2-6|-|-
TGTGCCAGCAGCCACAATATCCCTGGGGCCAACGTCCTGACTTTC
CASSHNIPGANVLTF
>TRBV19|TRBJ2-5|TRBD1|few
TGTGCCAGTAGTGCCGACAGGGGCCAAGAGACCCAGTACTTC
CASSADRGQETQYF
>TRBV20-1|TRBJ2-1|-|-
TGCAGTGCAGCGGACAGACTCTACAATGAGCAGTTCTTC
CSAADRLYNEQFF
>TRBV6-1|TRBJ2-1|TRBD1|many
TGTGCCAGCAGGGTCGACAGGGGGGGCTCCTACAATGAGCAGTTCTTC
CASRVDRGGSYNEQFF
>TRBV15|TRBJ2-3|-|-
TGTGCCACCAGCAGAGATAGGGGGGACCCCGTTAGCCCAGATACGCAGTATTTT
CATSRDRGDPVSPDTQYF
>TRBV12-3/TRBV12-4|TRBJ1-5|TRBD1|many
TGTGCCAGCAGTATAGGACAGGGGGTCGGGCAGCCCCAGCATTTT
CASSIGQGVGQPQHF
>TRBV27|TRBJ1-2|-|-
TGTGCCAGCAGTTTAATCTTCGGGGGCTATGGCTACACCTTC
CASSLIFGGYGYTF
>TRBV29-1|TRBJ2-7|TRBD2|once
TGCAGCGTTGGCTTAGGGAGGGGCGCCTACGAGCAGTACTTC
CSVGLGRGAYEQYF
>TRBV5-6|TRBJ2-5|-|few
TGTGCCAGCAGCTTAAGGTCCTTACATCCCGAAGAGACCCAGTACTTC
CASSLRSLHPEETQYF
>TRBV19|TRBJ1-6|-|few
TGTGCCAGTAGTATAAAACAGTGGAATTCACCCCTCCACTTT
CASSIKQWNSPLHF
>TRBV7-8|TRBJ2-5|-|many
TGTGCCAGCAGCAGGGGGAGGGCCATGGAGACCCAGTACTTC
CASSRGRAMETQYF
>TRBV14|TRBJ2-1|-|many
TGTGCCAGCAGCCAAGAACGGGAGCCCTACAATGAGCAGTTCTTC
CASSQEREPYNEQFF
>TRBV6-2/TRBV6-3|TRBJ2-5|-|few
TGTGCCAGCAGTTACTTAAGACTTAGAGGAGAGACCCAGTACTTC
CASSYLRLRGETQYF
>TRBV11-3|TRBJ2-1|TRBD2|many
TGTGCCAGCAGCTTAGCAGGGCTAGCGGGGCCGGGGAATGAGCAGTTCTTC
CASSLAGLAGPGNEQFF
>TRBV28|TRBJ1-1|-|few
TGTGCCAGCAGTCAAGACAGGATTCACGAAGCTTTCTTT
CASSQDRIHEAFF
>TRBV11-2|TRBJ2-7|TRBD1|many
TGTGCCAGCAGCTACGGACAGGTGGACGAGCAGTACTTC
CASSYGQVDEQYF
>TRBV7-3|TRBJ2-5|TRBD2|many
TGTGCCAGCAGCCCTCTAGCGGGAGGGCCCGAGACCCAGTACTTC
CASSPLAGGPETQYF
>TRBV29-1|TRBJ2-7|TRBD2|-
TGCAGCGGTGAAATACGGGGTTCCCGGGGGGGGTATCCCTACGAGCAGTACTTC
CSGEIRGSRGGYPYEQYF
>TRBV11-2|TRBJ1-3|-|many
TGTGCCAGCAGCTCCGGGACACGGGGAAACACCATATATTTT
CASSSGTRGNTIYF
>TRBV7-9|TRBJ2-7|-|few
TGTGCCAGCAGTTTTAGTACAGGACGTCGGGGGAACGAGCAGTACTTC
CASSFSTGRRGNEQYF
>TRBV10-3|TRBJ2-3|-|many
TGTGCCATCAGTGAGCCCGCCGATACGCAGTATTTT
CAISEPADTQYF
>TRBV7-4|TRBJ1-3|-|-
TGTGCCAGCAGCTTAGGCCTGGGTATATTAAACACCATATATTTT
CASSLGLGILNTIYF
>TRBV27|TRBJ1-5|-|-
TGTGCCAGCTCTCGAGCGGGGGCGATTCAGCCCCAGCATTTT
CASSRAGAIQPQHF
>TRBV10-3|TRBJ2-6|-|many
TGTGCCATCAGTGAGCCCGGACTGGTGAGCTCTGGGGCCAACGTCCTGACTTTC
CAISEPGLVSSGANVLTF
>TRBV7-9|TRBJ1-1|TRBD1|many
TGTGCCAGCAGCTCACAGACAGGGTTTGGCACTGAAGCTTTCTTT
CASSSQTGFGTEAFF
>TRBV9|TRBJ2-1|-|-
TGTGCCAGCAGCGTAGCGTGGCGAGGAGGTGAGCAGTTCTTC
CASSVAWRGGEQFF
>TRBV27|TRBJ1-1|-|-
TGTGCCAGCGGCGAATCTGGGGGCACTGAAGCTTTCTTT
CASGESGGTEAFF
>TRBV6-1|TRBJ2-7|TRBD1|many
TGTGCCAGCAGTGTGGACAGGGGGGTCTCCTACGAGCAGTACTTC
CASSVDRGVSYEQYF
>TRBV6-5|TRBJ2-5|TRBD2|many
TGTGCCAGCAGTTTACTAGCGGGGGGGGTAGAGACCCAGTACTTC
CASSLLAGGVETQYF
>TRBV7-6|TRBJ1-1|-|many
TGTGCCAGCAGCTTAACGAGAAAAACTCGTCCGGGCACTGAAGCTTTCTTT
CASSLTRKTRPGTEAFF
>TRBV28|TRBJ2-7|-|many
TGTGCCAGCAGTACGGCCAGCTACGAGCAGTACTTC
CASSTASYEQYF
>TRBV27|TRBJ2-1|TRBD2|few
TGTGCCAGCAGTTACGCAGCGGGAGAGTCCTACAATGAGCAGTTCTTC
CASSYAAGESYNEQFF
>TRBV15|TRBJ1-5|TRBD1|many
TGTGCCACCAGCACCCGGACAGGGATGGCTCTTCAGCCCCAGCATTTT
CATSTRTGMALQPQHF
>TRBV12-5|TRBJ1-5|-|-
TGTGCTAGTGGTTTACCCCCCGAGGTGAGCAATCAGCCCCAGCATTTT
CASGLPPEVSNQPQHF
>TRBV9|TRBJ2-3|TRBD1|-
TGTGCCAGCAGCGGCCGGGACAGGGAAGGTGAGCGGACAGATACGCAGTATTTT
CASSGRDREGERTDTQYF
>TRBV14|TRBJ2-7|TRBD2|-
TGTGCCAGCAGCCAAGGGCGCGGGGGCTCCTACGAGCAGTACTTC
CASSQGRGGSYEQYF
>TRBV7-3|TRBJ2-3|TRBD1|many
TGTGCCAGCAGCTTAACCCTGACAGGGGGATCCACAGATACGCAGTATTTT
CASSLTLTGGSTDTQYF
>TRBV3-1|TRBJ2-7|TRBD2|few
TGTGCCAGCAGCGCCCATATCATCGTGGGAAGCGGGAGTGTTGCTAGCTACGAGCAGTACTTC
CASSAHIIVGSGSVASYEQYF
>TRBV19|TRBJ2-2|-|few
TGTGCCAGCCTCATCGAGGAGGGGGCTAACACCGGGGAGCTGTTTTTT
CASLIEEGANTGELFF
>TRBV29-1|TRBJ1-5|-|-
TGCAGCGTTTCCGAGGGCAATCAGCCCCAGCATTTT
CSVSEGNQPQHF
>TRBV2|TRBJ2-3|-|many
TGTGCCAGCGGGCCCCCGGTTTCGCGGGAAATCACAGATACGCAGTATTTT
CASGPPVSREITDTQYF